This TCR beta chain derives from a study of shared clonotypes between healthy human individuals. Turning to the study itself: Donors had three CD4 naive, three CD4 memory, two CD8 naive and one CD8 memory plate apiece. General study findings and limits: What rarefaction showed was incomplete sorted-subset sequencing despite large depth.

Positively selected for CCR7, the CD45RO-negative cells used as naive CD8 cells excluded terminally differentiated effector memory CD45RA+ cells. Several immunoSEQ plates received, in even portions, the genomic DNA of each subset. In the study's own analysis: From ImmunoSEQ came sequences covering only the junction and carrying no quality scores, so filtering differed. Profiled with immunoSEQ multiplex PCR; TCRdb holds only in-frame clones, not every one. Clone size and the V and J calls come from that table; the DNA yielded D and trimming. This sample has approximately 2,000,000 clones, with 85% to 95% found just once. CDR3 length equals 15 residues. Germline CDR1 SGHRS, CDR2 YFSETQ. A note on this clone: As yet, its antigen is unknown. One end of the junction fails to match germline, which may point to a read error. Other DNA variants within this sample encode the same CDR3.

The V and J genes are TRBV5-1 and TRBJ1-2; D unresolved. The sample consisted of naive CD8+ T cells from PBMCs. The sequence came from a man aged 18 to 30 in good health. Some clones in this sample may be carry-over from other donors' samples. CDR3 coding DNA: TGCGCCAGTAGCTCAGATATTCAGGTGAAACGTGGCTACACCTTC. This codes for CASSSDIQVKRGYTF.